Following are 20 T cell receptor beta chains from one sample sequenced in a study of blood T cells in healthy people across ages (dated by TCRdb to the mid-2010s). Preparation of the library involved 5' RACE. The data were produced on an Illumina HiSeq 2500. A second about 7 to 12 cycle PCR used a sample-barcoded 5' primer and a J-beta primer mix. In TCRdb, the public reads were trimmed at Q25 with fastp and aligned with MiXCR, with productive beta chains retained. Entries that share a CDR3 protein sequence are merged under the most common genes and DNA. Within this sample are more than 800,000 distinct CDR3 sequences, with 25% to 35% of them counted one time only. The top ten clones comprise 15% to 20% of the sample. The source material was blood. Receptors originate from a woman of 80 years or more in good health.

The genes are TRBV2 and TRBJ1-4, with TRBD1 matching over 7 bases. Germline CDR1 is SNHLY and CDR2 is FYNNEI. This CDR3 spans 15 amino acids. V was clipped by 3 bases and J by 4 bases; unmatched bases: 5. The CDR3 here is CASSEMGQNNEKLFF. The CDR3, as DNA: TGTGCCAGCAGTGAGATGGGACAGAATAATGAAAAACTGTTTTTT.

The V gene is TRBV12-5, the J gene TRBJ2-7; D gene ambiguous. This CDR3 spans 11 amino acids. Between the trimmed V and J ends, which lost 0 bases and 5 bases, there was a span of 2 bases. From germline, CDR1 is LGHNT and CDR2 FRNRAP. The CDR3: CASGLVNEQYF. CDR3 nucleotides: TGTGCTAGTGGTTTGGTAAACGAGCAGTACTTC.

Note on this clonotype: This may stem from a read error, because a much larger clone lies one nucleotide away. Without the conserved terminal phenylalanine or tryptophan, this CDR3 likely stems from a read error. J is TRBJ2-3 and V is TRBV5-1, with TRBD2 identical over 12 bases. From germline, CDR1 is SGHRS and CDR2 YFSETQ. Trimming cost V 3 bases and J 4 bases; bases outside gene matches: 6. The CDR3 sequence is 16 residues long. CDR3 nucleotides: TGCGCCAGCAGCTCTCCTAGCGGGGGGGCCTCAGATACGCAGTATTTG. Translated: CASSSPSGGASDTQYL.

Many counts were recorded for this clonotype. J is TRBJ2-5 and V is TRBV6-2 or TRBV6-3; TRBD1 aligns across 9 bases. V gave up 4 bases and J gave up 0 bases; unmatched junction bases: 3. CDR1 MNHEY and CDR2 SVGEGT come from the germline V gene. The CDR3 runs 15 residues. CDR3 sequence (DNA): TGTGCCAGCAGTTGGACAGGGGCCGACCAAGAGACCCAGTACTTC. This codes for CASSWTGADQETQYF.

This clonotype was seen many times. The chain employs TRBV15 and TRBJ2-3, with 10 bases fitting TRBD1. The CDR3 has 16 amino acids. Per germline, CDR1 LNHNV and CDR2 YYDKDF (reference sequence). With V trimmed by 5 bases and J by 4 bases, 9 bases remained unmatched. CDR3 coding DNA: TGTGCCACCAGCCACGGACAGGGGGTTTTCGCAGATACGCAGTATTTT. The encoded protein is CATSHGQGVFADTQYF.

In this sample, this clonotype turned up many times. The chain joins TRBV7-2 to TRBJ2-3; D possibly corresponds to TRBD2 (6 bases). The CDR3 has 14 amino acids. Germline-derived CDR1 and CDR2 are SGHTA and FQGNSA. Trimming shortened V by 3 bases and J by 3 bases, and 10 bases separated the two germline ends. The CDR3 reads CASSLGGMTDTQYF. The CDR3 DNA sequence: TGTGCCAGCAGCTTGGGCGGGATGACAGATACGCAGTATTTT. Using reference TRBV7-2 and TRBJ2-3 for the parts outside the CDR3, the full variable domain is GAGVSQSPSNKVTEKGKDVELRCDPISGHTALYWYRQSLGQGLEFLIYFQGNSAPDKSGLPSDRFSAERTGGSVSTLTIQRTQQEDSAVYLCASSLGGMTDTQYFGPGTRLTVL.

Remarks on this clonotype: One base away lies a much larger clone, so this may be a sequencing read error. The chain is built from TRBV5-1 and TRBJ2-7; a possible D gene is TRBD2 (6 bases). The ends were cut back, 4 bases at V and 4 bases at J, with 18 bases in the middle. Germline loops: CDR1 SGHRS, CDR2 YFSETQ. This CDR3 spans 15 amino acids. This CDR3 is CASSRRDGAGYEQYF. DNA of the CDR3: TGCGCCAGCAGCCGGAGGGACGGCGCAGGATACGAGCAGTACTTC.

This rearrangement joins TRBV28 to TRBJ2-5; D is uncertain. This CDR3 spans 17 amino acids. With 2 bases removed from V and 2 bases from J, the gap between germline ends came to 18 bases. The germline gives CDR1 MDHEN, CDR2 SYDVKM. CDR3 sequence: CASSLDPDHGVQETQYF. The CDR3 DNA is TGTGCCAGCAGTTTAGACCCCGATCATGGGGTGCAAGAGACCCAGTACTTC.

This clonotype was counted between two and nine times. This chain links TRBV18 with TRBJ2-5; D not resolved. V was shortened by 3 bases and J by 5 bases, with 16 bases between the two germline ends. This CDR3 region has 15 residues. Looked up from germline, CDR1 is KGHSH and CDR2 is LQKENI. As DNA, the CDR3 is TGTGCCAGCTCACCCTGGACCAGGTCGGCCGAGACCCAGTACTTC. Residues: CASSPWTRSAETQYF.

The sample holds many counts of this clonotype. This chain uses TRBV7-8 with TRBJ2-7, with 8 bases that match TRBD1. The CDR3 consists of 15 residues. Looked up from germline, CDR1 is SGHVS and CDR2 is FQNEAQ. Trimming took 5 bases from V and 2 from J; bases not matched to a gene: 8. The CDR3 DNA reads TGTGCCAGCAGCCTCTCGACAGGGGCCCCCTACGAGCAGTACTTC. It specifies CASSLSTGAPYEQYF.

This clonotype is a singleton in its sample. The rearrangement uses TRBV7-2 and TRBJ2-2; D uncertain. The CDR3 length is 15 residues. V gave up 1 base and J gave up 13 bases, with 19 bases separating them. CDR1 SGHTA and CDR2 FQGNSA come from the germline V gene. The CDR3 DNA sequence: TGTGCCAGCAGCTTAGAGGTCTCCGACCGCTTGGGGCTGTTTTTT. Translating gives CASSLEVSDRLGLFF.

In its sample, this clonotype was seen a few times. This chain links TRBV12-3 or TRBV12-4 with TRBJ2-2; D uncertain. This CDR3 region has 15 residues. V gave up 2 bases and J gave up 5 bases, with 12 bases separating them. This chain's CDR3 is CASSLHLLGTGELFF. CDR3 DNA sequence: TGTGCCAGCAGTTTACATCTCCTTGGGACCGGGGAGCTGTTTTTT.

This clonotype has at least ten counts. This sequence joins TRBV20-1 and TRBJ2-1; unclear D gene. V shed 1 base and J shed 6 bases, with 10 bases lying between them. In germline, CDR1 is DFQATT, CDR2 SNEGSKA (reference sequence). CDR3 length equals 13 residues. DNA of the CDR3: TGCAGTGCTAGAGGAGGTCTCATCAATGAGCAGTTCTTC. Residues: CSARGGLINEQFF.

This clonotype has only a few counts. This chain links TRBV5-5 with TRBJ1-4; D is undetermined. V dropped 0 bases and J dropped 0 bases, with 15 bases sitting between them. The CDR3 covers 18 residues. Per the germline V gene, CDR1 is SGHKS and CDR2 is YYEKEE (reference sequence). DNA of the CDR3: TGTGCCAGCAGCTTGGGCTCGAACAGCTTTGCAACTAATGAAAAACTGTTTTTT. This sequence encodes CASSLGSNSFATNEKLFF.

The sample holds many counts of this clonotype. The chain joins TRBV7-2 to TRBJ2-5; D gene ambiguous. CDR1 is SGHTA, CDR2 FQGNSA, per germline. The CDR3 sequence is 12 residues long. Trimming took 3 bases from V and 5 from J, leaving 7 bases between them. The CDR3 bases are TGTGCCAGCAGCTTTAAATCGGAGACCCAGTACTTC. Protein: CASSFKSETQYF.

The rearrangement uses TRBV10-2 and TRBJ2-5; a possible D gene is TRBD1 (6 bases). With 2 bases removed from V and 7 bases from J, the gap between germline ends came to 14 bases. The CDR3 loop spans 14 amino acids. Germline V CDR1 and CDR2: WSHSY, SAAADI. CDR3 DNA: TGCGCCAGCAGTGAGGGACAGCGGCTCGGGACCCAGTACTTC. Encoded protein: CASSEGQRLGTQYF.

This clonotype was observed at least ten times. The CDR3 DNA is TGCAGTGCTAGGGCCAGGGGAAGGCCTGAAGCTTTCTTT. Translation gives CSARARGRPEAFF. J is TRBJ1-1 and V is TRBV20-1; tentative D call: TRBD1 (6 bases). The V gene lost 3 bases and the J gene lost 6 bases, with 14 bases spanning the gap. The V gene's germline CDR1 is DFQATT and CDR2 SNEGSKA (reference sequence). There are 13 residues in the CDR3.

This clonotype was recorded at least ten times. The gene calls are TRBV21-1 and TRBJ2-5. TRBV21-1 is annotated as a pseudogene. The CDR3 is made up of 14 amino acids. The CDR3 DNA sequence: TGTGCCAGCAGCAAACCTGGGGTGGAGGAGACCCAGTACTTC. It is translated as CASSKPGVEETQYF.

This chain joins TRBV4-1 and TRBJ2-7; 11 bases fit TRBD1. The germline gives CDR1 MGHRA, CDR2 YSYEKL. Trimming removed 4 bases from V and 1 base from J; junction bases left unmatched: 6. The CDR3 loop spans 16 amino acids. The CDR3 nucleotides read TGCGCCAGCAGCCGGGACGGACAGGGGGCTTCCTACGAGCAGTACTTC. It codes for CASSRDGQGASYEQYF.

The chain carries TRBV9 and TRBJ2-2; D remains ambiguous. Germline lookup yields CDR1 SGDLS and CDR2 YYNGEE. CDR3 size: 18 residues. Trimming took off 4 bases at V and 1 base at J, with 20 bases between the two ends. CDR3 in amino acids: CASSFNQRSGLNTGELFF. Written as DNA, the CDR3 is TGTGCCAGCAGCTTCAACCAGAGGTCGGGCTTGAACACCGGGGAGCTGTTTTTT.